The subject of this entry is one T cell receptor (beta chain). Its antigen is not yet known. Base qualities are not at hand, and no much larger clone is one base apart. Using the deep immunoSEQ assay, TCR CDR3 regions were amplified from genomic DNA by multiplex PCR. Genomic DNA extracted from each cell subset was distributed evenly over all wells of several immunoSEQ 96-well plates, and each plate served as one replicate. For unsorted PBMC, each replicate PCR was loaded with roughly 0.3 ug genomic DNA, equivalent to 30,000 or so T cell genomes. Genomic DNA from unsorted PBMC was sequenced over ten immunoSEQ deep assay plates. Purified libraries were measured with a Qubit 3.0 fluorometer, size-checked on a Bioanalyzer 2100, and measured again with the KAPA Library Quantification kit. Every immunoSEQ 96-well plate was sequenced on a dedicated single-read 150-cycle Illumina NextSeq 550 flow cell. Per the original workflow: Because only junctional sequences without quality scores were contained in the immunoSEQ output, filtering matching that applied to full-length reads could not be performed. Sequences were annotated with PyIR, a Python wrapper for IgBLAST v1.9, and V/J genes and CDR3 were assigned using IMGT germline references. Any read was removed if the V/J assignment was weak (E-value above 1e-6), the CDR3 was missing, or the read contained stop codons, out-of-frame junctions, or ambiguous translated residues. V3J clonotypes were defined by identical inferred V gene, J gene, and CDR3 amino acid sequence. Percentage overlap between repertoires was calculated by dividing the number of shared unique clonotypes by the size of the smaller repertoire. Repertoire richness was assessed with RTK rarefaction, the Chao1 estimator, and Recon v2.1 estimates of unobserved clonotypes. TCRdb stores this immuneACCESS table with in-frame sequences only. Part of the clones is absent; in the studies checked, under half of the shortfall reflects unresolved V genes, and no reason is known for the rest. V and J calls and clone size come straight from that table; D and trimming were deduced from the DNA. Within this sample are 470,000 or so clones, with almost 80% of them counted one time only. More than 10% of the sample is taken by the ten largest.

The sample is drawn from a study of shared clonotypes between healthy human individuals (TCRdb year 2020). With respect to the entire study: A few men and two women, aged 18 to 49 years, made up the cohort. To estimate repertoire size and how much clonotype sharing occurs between individuals, the study deeply sequenced the blood TCR repertoires of several healthy adults. To increase sequencing depth and limit assay-specific biases, different laboratories used diverse techniques to prepare libraries and sequence TCR repertoires. Leukapheresis yielded between about 0.85 and 10 billion PBMCs per donor.

Healthy HIV-negative adults with no recently reported acute infections or vaccinations were included as donors. Every donor was a Caucasian adult residing in Nashville, Tennessee, USA. For unsorted samples, 100 million or so PBMCs were counted, and genomic DNA was extracted using the QIAamp DNA Blood Mini kit. Blood was collected by leukapheresis, and PBMCs were isolated by Ficoll-Histopaque density gradient centrifugation and then cryopreserved in liquid nitrogen vapor phase. Overall study results and their limits: The small number of donors limited the genetic and exposure-history diversity represented. Pairwise subsampling indicated that sequencing depth was expected to affect the degree of clonotype sharing among donors. Sampling was restricted to blood, and TCR repertoires in tissues likely differ from the TCR repertoires found in blood.

The TCR originated in a woman between 40 and 50 years old in good health. Some clones in this sample may be carry-over from other donors' samples. The specimen sequenced was PBMCs.

The DNA reads TGCGCCAGCAGTCAGCCTCCAGGGCATAGCAATCAGCCCCAGCATTTT. This gives the protein CASSQPPGHSNQPQHF. The chain employs TRBV23-1 and TRBJ1-5; 5 matching bases give a weak D call of TRBD1. TRBV23-1 falls under the ORF class, with uncertain function. V is reduced by 3 bases and J by 0 bases, leaving a spacing of 12 bases between them. The CDR3 has 16 amino acids, counting the end cysteine and phenylalanine. CDR3 DNA is the only sequence kept; it has 48 bases, read in frame from the first base.